The sequence of this T cell receptor beta chain was determined in a study of blood T cell repertoires in COVID-19. Study in general: From the United States, Italy and Spain came samples of acute and convalescent COVID-19. PBMCs, B-cell-depleted T cells, or T cells were the source of the cDNA or gDNA that made up the material.

Methods used by the authors: Reference gene primer amplification gave nucleated cell count estimates. Here immunoSEQ multiplex PCR was the method, and the copy in TCRdb shows in-frame clones only, minus some. That table is the source of V, J and clone size, and D and trimming were worked out from the DNA. The sample carries 120,000 to 150,000 clones, 86% recorded once. The germline V gene encodes CDR1 MDHEN and CDR2 SYDVKM. The CDR3 is 13 residues long. After removal of 6 bases from V and 1 base from J, the junction contained 0 bases not matched to a gene. What was sequenced was peripheral blood. This chain connects TRBV28 to TRBJ1-5; TRBD1 agrees at 7 bases. The TCR sequence derives from an older woman with acute or convalescent COVID-19. CDR3 residues: CASRTGSNQPQHF. As DNA, the CDR3 is TGTGCCAGCAGGACAGGGAGCAATCAGCCCCAGCATTTT.